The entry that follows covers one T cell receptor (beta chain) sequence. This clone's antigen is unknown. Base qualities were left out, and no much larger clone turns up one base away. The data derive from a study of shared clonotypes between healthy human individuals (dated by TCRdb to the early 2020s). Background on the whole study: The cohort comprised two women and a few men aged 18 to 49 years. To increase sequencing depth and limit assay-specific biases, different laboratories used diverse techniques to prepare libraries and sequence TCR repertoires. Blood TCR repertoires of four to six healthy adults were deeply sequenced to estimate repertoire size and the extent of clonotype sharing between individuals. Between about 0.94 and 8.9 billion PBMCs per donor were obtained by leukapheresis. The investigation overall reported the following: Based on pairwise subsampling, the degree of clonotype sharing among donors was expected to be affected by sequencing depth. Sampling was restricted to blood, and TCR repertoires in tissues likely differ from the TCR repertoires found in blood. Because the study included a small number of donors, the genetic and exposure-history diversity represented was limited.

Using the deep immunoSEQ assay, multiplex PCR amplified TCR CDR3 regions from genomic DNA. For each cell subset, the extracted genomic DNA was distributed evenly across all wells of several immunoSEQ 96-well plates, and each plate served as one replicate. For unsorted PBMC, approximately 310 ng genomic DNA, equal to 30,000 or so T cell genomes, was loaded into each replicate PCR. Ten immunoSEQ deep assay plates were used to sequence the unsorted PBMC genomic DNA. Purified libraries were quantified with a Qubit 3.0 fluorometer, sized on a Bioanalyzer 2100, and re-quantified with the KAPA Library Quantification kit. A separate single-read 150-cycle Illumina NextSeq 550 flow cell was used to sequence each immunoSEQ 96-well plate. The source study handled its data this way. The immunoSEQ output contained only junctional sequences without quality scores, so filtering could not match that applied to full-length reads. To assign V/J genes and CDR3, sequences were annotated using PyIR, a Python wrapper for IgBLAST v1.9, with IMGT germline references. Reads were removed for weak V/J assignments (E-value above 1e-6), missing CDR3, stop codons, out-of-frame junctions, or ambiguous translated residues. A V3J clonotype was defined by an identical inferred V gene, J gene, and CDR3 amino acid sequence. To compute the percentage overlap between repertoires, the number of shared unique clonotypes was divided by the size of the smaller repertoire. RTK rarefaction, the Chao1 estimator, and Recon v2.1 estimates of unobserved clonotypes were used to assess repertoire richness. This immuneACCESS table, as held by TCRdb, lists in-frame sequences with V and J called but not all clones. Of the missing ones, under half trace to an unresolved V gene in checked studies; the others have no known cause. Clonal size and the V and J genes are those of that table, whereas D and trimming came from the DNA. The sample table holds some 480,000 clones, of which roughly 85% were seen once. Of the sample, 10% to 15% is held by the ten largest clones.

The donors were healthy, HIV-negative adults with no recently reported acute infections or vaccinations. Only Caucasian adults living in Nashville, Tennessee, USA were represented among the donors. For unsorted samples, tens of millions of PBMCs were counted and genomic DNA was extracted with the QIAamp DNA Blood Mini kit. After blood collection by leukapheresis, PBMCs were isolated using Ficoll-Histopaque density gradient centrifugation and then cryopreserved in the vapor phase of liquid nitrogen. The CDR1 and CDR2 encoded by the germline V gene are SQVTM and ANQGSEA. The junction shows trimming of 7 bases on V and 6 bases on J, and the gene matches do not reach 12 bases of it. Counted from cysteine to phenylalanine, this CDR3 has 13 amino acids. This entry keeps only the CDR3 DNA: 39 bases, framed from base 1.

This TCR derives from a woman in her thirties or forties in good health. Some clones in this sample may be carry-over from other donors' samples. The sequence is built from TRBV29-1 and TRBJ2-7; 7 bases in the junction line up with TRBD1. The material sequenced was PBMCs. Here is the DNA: TGCAGCGGAGGGACAGCGAGAAGTTGCGAGCAGTACTTC. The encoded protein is CSGGTARSCEQYF.